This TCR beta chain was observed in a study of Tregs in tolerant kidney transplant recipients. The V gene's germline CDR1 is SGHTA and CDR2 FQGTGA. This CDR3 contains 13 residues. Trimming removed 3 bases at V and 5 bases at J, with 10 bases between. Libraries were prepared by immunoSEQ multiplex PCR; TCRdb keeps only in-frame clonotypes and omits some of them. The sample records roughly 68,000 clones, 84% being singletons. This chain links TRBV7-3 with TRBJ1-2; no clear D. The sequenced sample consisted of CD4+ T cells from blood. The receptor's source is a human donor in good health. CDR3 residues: CASSLSSAYGYTF. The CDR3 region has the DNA TGTGCCAGCAGCTTGAGCAGCGCATATGGCTACACCTTC.